This T cell receptor (beta chain) is from a study of blood T cell repertoires in COVID-19. Study information: Donors in the United States, Italy and Spain gave samples during acute or convalescent COVID-19. The cDNA or gDNA used as material had been derived from T cells, B-cell-depleted T cells, or PBMCs.

The ends were cut back, 7 bases at V and 0 bases at J, with 13 bases in the middle. The CDR3 contains 14 residues. CDR1 is GTSNPN, CDR2 SVGIG, per germline (reference sequence). Enrolled during active infection, Seattle patients were then followed longitudinally. Authors' processing steps: Amplification with reference gene primers provided the estimates of nucleated cell counts. Using immunoSEQ multiplex PCR, the repertoire was profiled, and TCRdb retains in-frame clones only, with some absent. Clone size and V and J calls were adopted from that table, with D and trimming inferred from the DNA. Of tens of thousands of clones detected, 65% to 90% appear once; the ten largest clones hold approximately 10%.

The sequence was collected from a man in his fifties or sixties with COVID-19, enrolled during active disease. The sequencing sample was made of peripheral blood. The rearrangement uses TRBV30 and TRBJ1-5; D gene unclear. The CDR3 DNA is TGTGCCTACCCGACACAGTATAGCAATCAGCCCCAGCATTTT. Translated: CAYPTQYSNQPQHF.